These 3 T cell receptor beta chains were all obtained from the same sample, sequenced in a study of T-cell reconstitution after alpha-beta-depleted transplantation in children (dated by TCRdb to the mid-2010s). The meaning of the sample's time point label: day 60 (about 2 months) after transplantation. This specimen's treatment or condition label, interpreted: allogeneic hematopoietic cell transplantation with graft depleted of TCRalphabeta T cells and CD19 B cells. Library preparation was by PCR. Instrument used: Illumina HiSeq 2500. TCR library preparation used molecular barcoding, with unique molecular identifiers applied to normalize quantification of the TCRbeta repertoire. Through fastp at Q25 and MiXCR, TCRdb rebuilt clones from the public reads, retaining in-frame beta chains. CDR3 protein duplicates are merged, each entry listing the most common genes and DNA. Counted in this sample were roughly 100,000 distinct CDR3 sequences; approximately 5.4% of them appeared once. The ten largest clones take up roughly 5.5% of the sample.

The sequenced sample was PBMCs, mostly from graft donor cells, obtained 60 days after TCRalphabeta/CD19-depleted stem cell transplant. The receptors stem from a female patient under 10 years old who had a stem cell transplant for Fanconi anemia, so the T cells may come from the graft donor.

On this clonotype itself: This may come from a read error, since a much larger clone is one base off. The V call is TRBV7-8, the J call TRBJ2-1; 8 bases fit TRBD2. V shed 5 bases and J 7 bases; nucleotides not matched to a gene: 10. The CDR3 is 15 amino acids. Germline V gene lookup returns CDR1 SGHVS and CDR2 FQNEAQ. The CDR3 sequence: CASSQQAGERNEQFF. As DNA, the CDR3 is TGTGCCAGCAGCCAACAAGCGGGAGAGAGGAATGAGCAGTTCTTC.

This clonotype came up a few times. The J gene is TRBJ1-2, the V gene TRBV19; D remains unclear. Per the germline V gene, CDR1 is LNHDA and CDR2 is SQIVND (reference sequence). The CDR3 consists of 13 residues. V was pared by 7 bases and J by 4 bases, with 13 bases between. The CDR3 sequence: CASNGRHFYGYTF. The CDR3 bases are TGTGCCAGTAACGGGCGCCACTTCTATGGCTACACCTTC. Using reference TRBV19 and TRBJ1-2 for the parts outside the CDR3, the full variable domain is DGGITQSPKYLFRKEGQNVTLSCEQNLNHDAMYWYRQDPGQGLRLIYYSQIVNDFQKGDIAEGYSVSREKKESFPLTVTSAQKNPTAFYLCASNGRHFYGYTFGSGTRLTVV.

This clonotype turned up a few times. The chain recombines TRBV7-3 with TRBJ2-3, with no clear D. CDR3 length: 14 residues. Deletions cut 4 bases from V and 2 bases from J, with 10 bases between. In germline, CDR1 is SGHTA, CDR2 FQGTGA. The chain's CDR3 is CASSSNSATDTQYF. Written as DNA, the CDR3 is TGTGCCAGCAGCTCGAACTCGGCCACAGATACGCAGTATTTT.